This TCR beta chain is from a study of cytomegalovirus exposure and HLA in healthy donors (dated 2017 in TCRdb). The study in broad terms: An earlier analysis of approximately 640 of the donors reported about 290 Gb of sequence data and 100 million to 140 million unique TCR beta sequences from 190 million or so T cells. Approximately 310 gigabases of sequencing data and 80 million or so unique TCR sequences were included in an early release covering 500 to 750 HLA-typed donors. Of the 300 to 500 genotyped donors, 70% to 90% were placed in the genetic ancestry cluster associated with self-reported Caucasian donors. The aim of the study was to test whether cataloging public T cell receptors could identify signatures of past pathogen exposure. Using immunosequencing, the study profiled T cell repertoires from fewer than 850 subjects and related those repertoires to cytomegalovirus serostatus. Along with the approximately 700-subject first cohort, a separate validation cohort of some 130 different subjects was used. To predict cytomegalovirus infection status, the study combined high-throughput TCR immunosequencing, statistical association of individual TCRs with disease status, and machine learning. In a later analysis, previously published TCR beta repertoires from 666 donors were re-analyzed and high-resolution HLA genotyping was added so that TCR occurrence patterns could be studied. Rather than drawing on any new phenotypic data, the later analysis identified candidate immune exposures from TCR beta sequences and the way those sequences occurred across donors. To decide whether each TCR beta V gene segment behaved as functional or pseudogenic, an earlier analysis of some 600 of the donors relied on high-throughput TCR beta sequencing. Donor age, sex, ethnicity and CMV serostatus were compiled together with the repertoire data. In a later genetic analysis, genome-wide SNP genotypes for about three fifths of the 666 donors were used, and that subset was treated as a discovery cohort. Every repertoire in the discovery cohort had been generated on one and the same sequencing platform. HLA typing covered class I and class II loci at four-digit resolution. The number of typed donors differed by locus: about 629-640 for A, B, C, DRB1 and DQB1; approximately 520 for DQA1; over 600 for DPA1; and around 490 for DPB1. Five DR-DQ haplotypes were treated as single units for association and clustering because of strong linkage in the cohort. On average, roughly 250,000 unique TCR beta nucleotide sequences were sequenced per donor among about 400 genotyped donors of the cohort, with roughly 18% of those sequences being non-productive. The paper as a whole reports these results and caveats: In vitro tests confirmed that a few of the cytomegalovirus-associated TCR beta chains recognize cytomegalovirus antigens. Most CMV-associated TCR beta chains appeared to be HLA-restricted in a later analysis, and the HLA associations seemed to be driven largely by CMV exposure. A later analysis found that TCR association rates varied across HLA loci, with DRB1 alleles showing the most associated TCRs and HLA-C alleles the fewest. Sequencing depth was assumed to be roughly uniform across donors in the presence/absence analyses, though that assumption may not hold. A cluster of highly shared sequence variants was judged likely to be a technical artifact of the sequencing pipeline. V-gene and J-gene trimming of TCR beta chains was associated with a missense DCLRE1C variant in a later genetic analysis, and the association was replicated in an independent cohort. HLA typing was unavailable for some donors at each locus, so association tests used only the typed subset. When HLA alleles, especially DR and DQ, strongly co-occurred, TCR associations were difficult to assign to individual alleles. It was suggested by the authors that the approach could potentially be generalized to other disease states and immunological phenotypes. The study gave a list of over 150 TCR beta chains associated with cytomegalovirus. In an earlier analysis of several hundred of the donors, most TCR beta V segments were observed in productive rearrangements about 90% or about 30% of the time, broadly matching IMGT annotations. In a later analysis, several top co-occurrence clusters were reported to appear linked to parvovirus B19, influenza, CMV and Epstein-Barr virus. Compared with equally common non-associated chains, HLA-associated TCR beta chains in a later analysis were more clonally expanded and had lower generation probabilities. In this cohort, only TCR beta chains were sequenced, and detectable features were limited by the absence of alpha or paired-chain data. Cytomegalovirus status was reported to be diagnosed by the classifier with high specificity and sensitivity in both the original and validation cohorts. Over 15 rarely observed V segments, including chromosome 9 orphons, were excluded from the earlier analysis of several hundred of the donors because counts were too low. Most TCR sequences were observed very rarely across donors, whereas some public TCRs were present in many individuals. In a later genetic analysis, fewer N-insertions in productive TCRs were reported among donors in an Asian-associated ancestry cluster than the roughly 670-donor mean. The 87-base-pair reads could not distinguish some IMGT-functional V segments, including TRBV6-2 and TRBV6-3, so those segments were excluded. Linkage disequilibrium might explain the correlated functional status among segregating V segments, but an unknown experimental factor could not be ruled out. Immune exposure information for the cohort was limited to CMV serostatus. A later analysis associated around 16,000 TCR beta sequences with specific HLA alleles at a false discovery rate of 0.05. A further reported finding was that TCR beta sequences accurately predicted the HLA-A and HLA-B alleles for most subjects in the first cohort.

Taken from cysteine to phenylalanine, the CDR3 has 11 residues. The retained sequence is limited to the CDR3, 33 bases, with the frame set at the first base. CDR1 is given as SGHAT and CDR2 as FQNNGV, both from the germline V gene. V sheds 3 bases and J sheds 8 bases, leaving 7 bases between their ends. This clone was seen a few times. Its antigen is currently not known. No quality values exist for individual bases; no much larger clone is one base distant. In total, 600 or so healthy bone marrow donors made up the cohort. At the time of sampling, all cohort members were nominally healthy, though unrecorded immune exposures were likely present. The donor tested CMV seropositive, placing the donor among the 310 or so seropositive members of the cohort. Each donor provided a peripheral blood sample, and peripheral blood mononuclear cells were used for TCR beta sequencing. Genomic DNA extraction from the blood cell samples was performed with the Qiagen DNeasy Blood Extraction Kit.

Library construction relied on the immunoSEQ multiplex PCR assay. For the multiplex PCR, a mixture combining 60 forward primers for TCR Vbeta segments and 13 reverse primers for TCR Jbeta segments was used. The CDR3 region of rearranged TCR beta genes was amplified from genomic DNA by a multiplex PCR assay. The amplified TCR beta libraries were sequenced on the Illumina HiSeq System as 87-base-pair reads. The source study handled its data this way. Across the 670 or so repertoires, a later analysis counted 75 million to 90 million unique TCR beta chains, around 11 million of which were shared by at least two donors. A nearest-neighbor algorithm error-corrected the raw reads and collapsed the reads into unique sequences, merging closely related sequences to remove PCR and sequencing errors. To assign V, D and J gene segments, CDR3 sequences were aligned to IMGT reference sequences. For a sequence to be retained, at least a six-nucleotide match to both a V gene segment and a J gene segment was required. A rearrangement counted as productive if the CDR3 had no stop codons and remained in frame with V and J, and every other rearrangement counted as non-productive. Following IMGT convention, CDR3 was defined as the stretch from the second conserved V-encoded cysteine to the conserved J-encoded phenylalanine. The earlier analysis of roughly 590 of the donors excluded sequences that lacked an unambiguous match to a single V gene segment. An earlier analysis of 450 to 650 of the donors called V segments functional above 56.7% productive rearrangements and segregating when the between-donor standard deviation exceeded 5%. A statistical classification framework was built for diagnosing cytomegalovirus status from the catalog of TCR beta chain sequences. In a later analysis, V and J genes were assigned by comparing TCR nucleotide sequences against IMGT/GENE-DB human TR gene sequences. In a later analysis, CDR3 sequences and most-parsimonious VDJ recombination scenarios were assigned using the TCRdist pipeline. In a later analysis, every TCR beta chain was defined by the combination of its CDR3 amino acid sequence and its V-gene family, and reads without a unique V-gene family were dropped. As a way to deal with suspected cross-contamination and a sequencing artifact, a later analysis dropped over 550 nucleotide sequences that were highly shared and had low generation probability. In a later analysis, a clonal expansion index was calculated for each public chain from normalized within-repertoire ranks of inferred template counts. Generation probabilities in a later analysis came from a VDJ recombination model fitted to out-of-frame rearrangements, and those results were checked against IGoR. A later analysis scored TCR-TCR, TCR-HLA and TCR-CMV co-occurrence with hypergeometric tests, applying a repertoire-size bias correction to TCR pairs. A later analysis estimated false discovery rates by permuting HLA or CMV assignments 20 times. A later analysis grouped co-occurring TCRs with DBSCAN, adding TCRdist sequence similarity when clustering within HLA-allele-positive subsets. Co-occurrence clustering excluded repertoires with fewer than 30,000 or more than 120,000 public chains, plus five with anomalous nucleotide sharing. TCRdb holds this immuneACCESS table with in-frame rearrangements only. Some clones are missing; in checked studies, unresolved V genes explain under half, and the rest has no known cause. That table supplies the V and J calls and clone size; D and trimming were determined from the DNA. This sample gives over 150,000 clones in total; around 83% of them show up just once. The ten top clones hold 6% to 8% of the sample.

The clonotype comes from a woman in her forties or fifties in good health and CMV-seropositive. The sequencing sample was made of PBMCs. Recombination linked TRBV11-2 to TRBJ1-1, with TRBD1 perhaps the D gene, on 5 matching bases. The CDR3 amino acid sequence is: CASSFRVEAFF. The DNA sequence is given as TGTGCCAGCAGCTTCAGGGTCGAAGCTTTCTTT.